The rows below give T cell receptor beta chains drawn from one sample of a study of vaccination and CD4 T cells after COVID-19. One entry per CDR3 protein, called by TCRdb with MiXCR from the PCR reads. The sample records over 15,000 distinct CDR3 sequences, about 53% being singletons. The antigens these receptors bind are not known. The specimen comprised CD4+ T cells from blood, cultured in vitro, sampled before SARS-CoV-2 vaccination. These receptors were obtained from a human donor who had recovered from COVID-19. The CDR3 runs from the conserved cysteine through the conserved F or W. D genes are given only for firm matches. Expanded clones get a size class; other rows say once, few or many, or leave the size out.

>TRBV7-2|TRBJ1-6|NA|few
CASSLSGTENSPLHF
TGTGCCAGCAGCCTTTCCGGGACCGAGAATTCACCCCTCCACTTT
>TRBV7-6|TRBJ2-5|NA|NA
CAIRGGETQYF
TGTGCCATCCGGGGAGGAGAGACCCAGTACTTC
>TRBV19|TRBJ1-1|NA|NA
CASSTPGHPSTEAFF
TGTGCCAGTAGTACCCCCGGGCACCCGAGCACTGAAGCTTTCTTT
>TRBV20-1|TRBJ2-3|TRBD1|NA
CSALRTGSATDTQYF
TGCAGTGCTTTAAGGACAGGCTCTGCCACAGATACGCAGTATTTT
>TRBV6-5|TRBJ1-3|NA|NA
CASSYTQRTDSGNTIYF
TGTGCCAGCAGTTACACACAACGGACAGACTCTGGAAACACCATATATTTT
>TRBV12-3/TRBV12-4|TRBJ1-2|TRBD1|NA
CASSPGTASYGYTF
TGTGCCAGCAGTCCTGGGACAGCCTCCTATGGCTACACCTTC
>TRBV6-1|TRBJ2-3|TRBD1|NA
CASSQDRNTDTQYF
TGTGCCAGCAGCCAGGACAGGAACACAGATACGCAGTATTTT
>TRBV28|TRBJ1-6|NA|NA
CASSPQGPSNNSPLHF
TGTGCCAGCAGTCCACAGGGCCCCTCAAATAATTCACCCCTCCACTTT
>TRBV20-1|TRBJ1-1|NA|few
CSARALSHQNTEAFF
TGCAGTGCTAGAGCACTCTCCCATCAGAACACTGAAGCTTTCTTT
>TRBV11-3|TRBJ1-1|NA|NA
CASSLGQGSTEAFF
TGTGCCAGCAGCTTAGGGCAGGGGTCCACTGAAGCTTTCTTT
>TRBV27|TRBJ1-6|NA|NA
CASSFGGSNSPLHF
TGTGCCAGCAGTTTTGGGGGTAGTAATTCACCCCTCCACTTT
>TRBV30|TRBJ1-2|NA|NA
CAWSVGTAGTF
TGTGCCTGGAGTGTTGGCACAGCTGGCACCTTC
>TRBV6-1|TRBJ1-2|NA|once
CASSESNYGYTF
TGTGCCAGCAGTGAATCTAACTATGGCTACACCTTC
>TRBV6-5|TRBJ2-2|NA|NA
CASSYKMGAGELFF
TGTGCCAGCAGTTACAAGATGGGGGCCGGGGAGCTGTTTTTT
>TRBV7-2|TRBJ2-5|NA|NA
CASSLPEREPQYF
TGTGCCAGCAGCTTACCCGAAAGGGAGCCCCAGTACTTC
>TRBV2|TRBJ1-2|TRBD1|NA
CASSAPAGGAYGYTF
TGTGCCAGCAGTGCCCCGGCAGGGGGCGCCTATGGCTACACCTTC
>TRBV7-8|TRBJ1-1|TRBD1|few
CASSLFPGQQNTEAFF
TGTGCCAGCAGCTTATTTCCGGGACAGCAGAACACTGAAGCTTTCTTT
>TRBV5-1|TRBJ1-2|NA|NA
CASSPLGATLNYGYTF
TGCGCCAGCAGCCCCCTGGGGGCTACCCTTAACTATGGCTACACCTTC
>TRBV7-2|TRBJ1-2|NA|few
CASSLGGTGRTNYGYTF
TGTGCCAGCAGCTTAGGGGGGACGGGAAGAACTAACTATGGCTACACCTTC
>TRBV5-4|TRBJ2-5|NA|NA
CASSSRQGLQETQYF
TGTGCCAGCAGCTCGAGACAGGGACTCCAAGAGACCCAGTACTTC
>TRBV6-1|TRBJ1-5|NA|NA
CASSEGRRQPQHF
TGTGCCAGCAGTGAGGGGCGGAGGCAGCCCCAGCATTTT
>TRBV7-9|TRBJ2-5|NA|once
CASSLWTEETQYF
TGTGCCAGCAGCCTTTGGACAGAAGAGACCCAGTACTTC
>TRBV11-3|TRBJ2-7|TRBD2|NA
CASSLDPGLAGLSEQYF
TGTGCCAGCAGCTTAGACCCGGGACTAGCGGGATTATCCGAGCAGTACTTC
>TRBV6-1|TRBJ1-5|TRBD1|NA
CASSPTDRVFDQPQHF
TGTGCCAGCAGTCCGACGGACAGGGTGTTCGACCAGCCCCAGCATTTT
>TRBV20-1|TRBJ1-2|NA|NA
CSAAVGSYGYTF
TGCAGTGCCGCTGTTGGAAGCTATGGCTACACCTTC
>TRBV11-3|TRBJ2-6|TRBD1|few
CASSLRSGTGVPGANVLTF
TGTGCCAGCAGCTTAAGATCCGGGACAGGGGTCCCTGGGGCCAACGTCCTGACTTTC
>TRBV7-3|TRBJ1-6|NA|once
CASSLTGDNSPLHF
TGTGCCAGCAGCTTAACAGGTGATAATTCACCCCTCCACTTT
>TRBV7-8|TRBJ1-2|NA|NA
CASSLALRGENYGYTF
TGTGCCAGCAGCTTGGCACTCAGGGGAGAAAACTATGGCTACACCTTC
>TRBV6-2/TRBV6-3|TRBJ1-5|NA|NA
CASSYSSLVQPQHF
TGTGCCAGCAGTTACTCGTCCCTAGTTCAGCCCCAGCATTTT
>TRBV1|TRBJ1-2|NA|NA
CTSSQDVEPNYGYTF
TGCACCAGCAGCCAAGATGTGGAGCCCAACTATGGCTACACCTTC
>TRBV18|TRBJ2-3|NA|NA
CASSPTDTQYF
TGTGCCAGCTCACCCACAGATACGCAGTATTTT
>TRBV7-2|TRBJ1-2|TRBD1|few
CASSQDRGVRRDTF
TGTGCCAGCTCACAAGACAGGGGGGTGAGGCGGGACACCTTC
>TRBV6-5|TRBJ1-2|TRBD1|NA
CASSYAGGDYGYTF
TGTGCCAGCAGTTACGCAGGGGGCGACTATGGCTACACCTTC
>TRBV5-6|TRBJ2-3|NA|NA
CASSPGRGLTDTQYF
TGTGCCAGCAGCCCGGGGAGGGGGCTGACAGATACGCAGTATTTT
>TRBV6-1|TRBJ2-1|TRBD2|NA
CASRSGLAGNEQFF
TGTGCCAGCAGGTCGGGACTAGCGGGCAATGAGCAGTTCTTC
>TRBV20-1|TRBJ1-1|NA|few
CSVTENTEAFF
TGCAGTGTGACAGAAAACACTGAAGCTTTCTTT
>TRBV19|TRBJ2-7|TRBD1|NA
CASRDRVMDEQYF
TGTGCCAGCCGGGACAGGGTGATGGACGAGCAGTACTTC
>TRBV7-2|TRBJ2-7|NA|NA
CASSLEMGLAYEQYF
TGTGCCAGCAGCTTAGAGATGGGGCTCGCCTACGAGCAGTACTTC
>TRBV7-2|TRBJ1-2|NA|few
CASSLASYGYTF
TGTGCCAGCAGCTTAGCGTCTTATGGCTACACCTTC
>TRBV20-1|TRBJ1-4|NA|NA
CSAAAVNEKLFF
TGCAGTGCCGCGGCCGTTAATGAAAAACTGTTTTTT
>TRBV20-1|TRBJ2-7|NA|few
CSRWAEGLVEQYF
TGCAGTCGTTGGGCCGAGGGTTTGGTCGAGCAGTACTTC
>TRBV6-2/TRBV6-3|TRBJ2-5|TRBD2|NA
CASQPAVLAGAGAQYF
TGTGCCAGCCAGCCTGCGGTGCTAGCGGGGGCTGGGGCCCAGTACTTC
>TRBV11-2|TRBJ1-1|NA|few
CASSLGTGNTEAFF
TGTGCCAGCAGCTTGGGTACAGGGAACACTGAAGCTTTCTTT
>TRBV11-3|TRBJ1-2|TRBD1|NA
CASSPGQGSSYTF
TGTGCCAGCAGCCCTGGACAGGGGAGTAGCTACACCTTC